This T cell receptor beta chain came from a study of blood T cell repertoires in COVID-19. V was pared by 6 bases and J by 4 bases, with 14 bases of the junction left unmatched. This CDR3 contains 16 residues. Germline V CDR1 and CDR2: LNHNV, YYDKDF (reference sequence). Assay used: immunoSEQ multiplex PCR; TCRdb lists only in-frame clones, some missing. The profile covers about 200,000 clones, with 75% to 85% appearing a single time and roughly 5.7% taken by the ten largest. The sequenced sample consisted of peripheral blood. This sequence was found in a woman in her thirties or forties with COVID-19, enrolled during active disease. V and J are TRBV15 and TRBJ2-5, with 7 positions matching TRBD2. CDR3 bases: TGTGCCACCAGTCTCCGACTAGCTTCGGTCGGAGAGACCCAGTACTTC. Translation: CATSLRLASVGETQYF.